This TCR beta chain was profiled in a study of shared clonotypes between healthy human individuals. This clone came up a few times. TCRdb's table, derived via immunoSEQ multiplex PCR, lists solely in-frame clones and lacks some. The top ten clones hold about 0.064% of a sample with under 650,000 clones, around 96% of them seen once. Germline V gene sequence: CDR1 KGHSH, CDR2 LQKENI. The CDR3 consists of 13 residues. Trimming removed 0 bases at V and 8 bases at J, with 10 bases between. The chain carries TRBV18 and TRBJ1-2, with D possibly matching TRBD1 (5 bases). This sequence originates from a young woman in good health. The sequenced sample consisted of naive CD4+ T cells sorted from blood. Subset specified: CD45RA+ positively selected. The CDR3: CASSPPAGLGYTF. CDR3 DNA: TGTGCCAGCTCACCACCGGCAGGGTTGGGCTACACCTTC.